This TCR beta chain was identified during a study of tumor and adjacent non-tumor tissue in lung cancer. Turning to the study itself: Histology: around 13 adenocarcinoma, 2 squamous cell carcinoma, 1 small cell lung cancer. The patients, some ten men and five or six women, were about 31 to 85 with stage I to III disease.

This sample's RNA came from whole unsorted tissue. Distant lung tissue was collected more than 3 cm away from the tumor edge. The sample holds many counts of this clonotype. Its antigen remains unknown. The CDR3 totals 14 residues. With V trimmed by 6 bases and J by 3 bases, 5 bases remained unmatched. The V gene's germline CDR1 is MNHNS and CDR2 SASEGT. The library came from three nested PCR rounds adapted from ARM-PCR protocols. TCRdb reanalysed the multiplex PCR reads using MiXCR and keeps one entry per CDR3 protein. The sample holds 110,000 or so distinct CDR3 sequences, about 65% seen once. Study results and caveats: Top 100 clones took a larger repertoire share in normal lung.

Sequenced input: distant non-tumor lung tissue. This receptor was taken from a man aged 60-69 years with non-small cell lung cancer. The chain couples TRBV6-1 to TRBJ2-3; 8 bases match TRBD2. The CDR3 region is CASRQRGPTDTQYF. DNA for the CDR3: TGTGCCAGCAGGCAGCGGGGGCCTACAGATACGCAGTATTTT.